The entry that follows covers one TCR beta chain sequence. The entry originates in a study of blood T cell repertoires in COVID-19. Across the study: Sample material is recorded as cDNA or gDNA derived from T cells, B-cell-depleted T cells, or PBMCs.

Clones were sequenced by immunoSEQ multiplex PCR, and TCRdb holds only the in-frame ones, with some missing. The data contain roughly 250,000 clones, 75% to 90% of them singletons. The germline CDR1 and CDR2 sequences are SNHLY and FYNNEI. The V end was cut by 0 bases, the J end by 0 bases, with 7 bases between. The CDR3 is 15 residues long. The TCR comes from a woman in her 30s with acute COVID-19. The J gene is TRBJ2-3, the V gene TRBV2, with D uncertain. The sequencing sample was made of PBMCs or T cells enriched from blood (not recorded which). CDR3 nucleotide sequence: TGTGCCAGCAGTGAAGCGGCCCCCAGCACAGATACGCAGTATTTT. Translating gives CASSEAAPSTDTQYF.